These T cell receptor beta chains were read from a single sample in a study of T cell responses to AZD1222 COVID-19 vaccine. Method: immunoSEQ multiplex PCR; TCRdb's copy keeps in-frame clones and lacks some. The repertoire includes under 200,000 clones, 94% of them detected once, and about 0.64% sits in the top ten. Specimen: peripheral blood, collected on day 0 of AZD1222 vaccination. These receptors were taken from an adult in good health. Each CDR3 is given with its conserved first and last residue. A D gene is named only where the DNA matches it firmly. Not all rows give a size; the values are once, few, many and, for expanded clones, a class.

d_call clone_size j_call v_call cdr3_nt cdr3_aa
NA NA TRBJ1-2 TRBV6-5 TGTGCCAGCAGTCCGGGACGGTTGACTAACTATGGCTACACCTTC CASSPGRLTNYGYTF
TRBD1 NA TRBJ1-5 TRBV2 TGTGCCAGCTCGGGACAGGGCAATCAGCCCCAGCATTTT CASSGQGNQPQHF
NA NA TRBJ1-2 TRBV30 TGTGCCTGGAGTGAAGGAGGTGGGGGTGGCTACACCTTC CAWSEGGGGGYTF
NA NA TRBJ1-6 TRBV7-8 TGTGCCAGCAGCTTAGCATCCGAGTCACCCCTCCACTTT CASSLASESPLHF
NA NA TRBJ1-2 TRBV7-9 TGTGCCACCGTAGAGCCTGGGGCCGACTACTATGGCTACACCTTC CATVEPGADYYGYTF
NA few TRBJ1-2 TRBV21-1 TGTGCCAGGAATGGGACAGGGGGCGCAGGGGGCTACACCTTC CARNGTGGAGGYTF
NA NA TRBJ1-5 TRBV30 TGTGCCTGGAGAGGTCATCCTGGGCCAAATCAGCCCCAGCATTTT CAWRGHPGPNQPQHF
NA NA TRBJ1-1 TRBV4-1 TGCGCCAGCAGCCCCATTACCTCACCGAACACTGAAGCTTTCTTT CASSPITSPNTEAFF
TRBD2 NA TRBJ2-1 TRBV5-5 TGTGCCAGCAGCCCCGGACTAGGGAATGAGCAGTTCTTC CASSPGLGNEQFF
TRBD1 NA TRBJ1-1 TRBV19 TGTGCCAGCAGACAGGGGAAGACTGAAGCTTTCTTT CASRQGKTEAFF
TRBD1 NA TRBJ1-5 TRBV28 TGTGCCAGCAGTTTAGGGTGGGGACAGTACAATCAGCCCCAGCATTTT CASSLGWGQYNQPQHF
TRBD1 once TRBJ1-2 TRBV2 TGTGCCAGCTTCTTGACAGGGAAATATGGCTACACCTTC CASFLTGKYGYTF
TRBD1 NA TRBJ2-1 TRBV5-5 TGTGCCAGCAGCGGCCCCAGGGGGCGCGGCTCCTACAATGAGCAGTTCTTC CASSGPRGRGSYNEQFF
NA NA TRBJ2-1 TRBV7-2 TGTGCCAGCAGCTCCATCGCCAGCGGGACAAGGGGGAATGAGCAGTTCTTC CASSSIASGTRGNEQFF
TRBD1 NA TRBJ2-7 TRBV7-9 TGTGCCAGCAGCTTCGGGACAGAAAGCGAGCAGTACTTC CASSFGTESEQYF
NA NA TRBJ1-1 TRBV27 TGTGCCAGCAGACGTGGGACCATGAACACTGAAGCTTTCTTT CASRRGTMNTEAFF
NA NA TRBJ1-5 TRBV11-2 TGTGCCAGCAGCTTAGATGGGAGAGGCAATCAGCCCCAGCATTTT CASSLDGRGNQPQHF
NA NA TRBJ1-2 TRBV6-5 TGTGCCAGCAAGTCCTCAGGATCTACCTATGGCTACACCTTC CASKSSGSTYGYTF
NA NA TRBJ2-7 TRBV19 TGTGCCAGTAGTATAGGGTTGGGGCTCTACGAGCAGTACTTC CASSIGLGLYEQYF
TRBD1 NA TRBJ2-2 TRBV7-2 TGTGCCAGCAGCTGGGACAGGGCCCCCGGGGAGCTGTTTTTT CASSWDRAPGELFF
NA NA TRBJ1-3 TRBV5-5 TGTGCCAGCAGCCTCGGGCTGTCATCCGGGAGCTCTGGAAACACCATATATTTT CASSLGLSSGSSGNTIYF
NA once TRBJ1-3 TRBV13 TGTGCCAGCAGCTACATTGGGTCTCCTGGAAACACCATATATTTT CASSYIGSPGNTIYF
NA NA TRBJ1-1 TRBV7-9 TGTGCCAGCAGCCGCCTGGGGGCGAGCACTGAAGCTTTCTTT CASSRLGASTEAFF
NA NA TRBJ1-5 TRBV6-5 TGTGCCAGCAGTTCCTCCGGGCCGCAGAATCAGCCCCAGCATTTT CASSSSGPQNQPQHF